This entry is about one T cell receptor beta chain. The data belong to a study of TIL therapy for anti-PD-1-resistant metastatic lung cancer. Overall study: By whole-exome sequencing, median non-synonymous tumor mutation burden was over 1.2 mutations per megabase.

The time point here: pre-treatment sample, taken before nivolumab and TIL therapy. Tumor tissue came from excised metastases, mostly pleural nodules or supraclavicular lymph nodes. This was the immunoSEQ v3 assay. The assay was immunoSEQ multiplex PCR, and TCRdb's table has in-frame clones only and misses some. The sample yields 95,000 or so clones, around 71% seen once. This TCR was recovered from a person aged 25 to 80 with non-small cell lung cancer. The starting material was tumor tissue, obtained at baseline.

CDR3 bases: TGTGCCTGGAGTGTATATAGGGTGCAATATGGCTACACCTTC. Translation: CAWSVYRVQYGYTF. The V and J genes are TRBV30 and TRBJ1-2; D remains unclear. The V gene lost 0 bases and the J gene lost 5 bases, with 13 bases spanning the gap. Germline CDR1 is GTSNPN and CDR2 is SVGIG (reference sequence). The CDR3 contains 14 residues.